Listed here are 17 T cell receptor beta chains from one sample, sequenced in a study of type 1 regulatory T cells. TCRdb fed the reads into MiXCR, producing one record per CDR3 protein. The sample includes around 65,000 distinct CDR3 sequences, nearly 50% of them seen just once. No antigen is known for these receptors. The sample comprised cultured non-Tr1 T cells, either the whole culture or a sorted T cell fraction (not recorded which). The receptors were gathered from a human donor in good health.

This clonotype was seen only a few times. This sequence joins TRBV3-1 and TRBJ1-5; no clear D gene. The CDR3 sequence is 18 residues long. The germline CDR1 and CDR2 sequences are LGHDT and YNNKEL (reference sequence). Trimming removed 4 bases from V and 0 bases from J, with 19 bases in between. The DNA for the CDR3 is TGTGCCAGCAGCCCCACCCGCTCCGGGAGATATAGCAATCAGCCCCAGCATTTT. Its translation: CASSPTRSGRYSNQPQHF.

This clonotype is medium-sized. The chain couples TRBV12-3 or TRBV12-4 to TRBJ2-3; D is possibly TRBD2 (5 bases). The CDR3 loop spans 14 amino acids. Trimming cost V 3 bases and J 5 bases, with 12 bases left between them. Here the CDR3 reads CASSLREERDTQYF. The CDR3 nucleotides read TGTGCCAGCAGTTTGAGGGAAGAGCGAGATACGCAGTATTTT.

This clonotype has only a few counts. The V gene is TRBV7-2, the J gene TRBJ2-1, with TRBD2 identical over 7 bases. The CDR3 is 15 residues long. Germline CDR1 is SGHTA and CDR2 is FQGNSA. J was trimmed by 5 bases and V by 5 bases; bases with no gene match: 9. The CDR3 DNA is TGTGCCAGCAGCCCGTCGGGACTACCCAACAATGAGCAGTTCTTC. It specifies CASSPSGLPNNEQFF.

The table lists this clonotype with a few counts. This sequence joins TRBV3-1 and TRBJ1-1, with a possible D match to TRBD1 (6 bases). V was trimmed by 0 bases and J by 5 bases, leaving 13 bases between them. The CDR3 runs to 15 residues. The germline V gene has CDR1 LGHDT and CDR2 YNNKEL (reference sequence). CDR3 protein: CASSQDPQGWTEAFF. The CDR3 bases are TGTGCCAGCAGCCAAGATCCACAGGGATGGACTGAAGCTTTCTTT.

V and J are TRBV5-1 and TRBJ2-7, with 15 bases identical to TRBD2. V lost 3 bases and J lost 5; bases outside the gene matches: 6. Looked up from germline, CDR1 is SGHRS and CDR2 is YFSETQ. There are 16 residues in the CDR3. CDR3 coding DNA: TGCGCCAGCAGCTCCAGGACTAGCGGGGGGGGAGACGAGCAGTACTTC. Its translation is CASSSRTSGGGDEQYF.

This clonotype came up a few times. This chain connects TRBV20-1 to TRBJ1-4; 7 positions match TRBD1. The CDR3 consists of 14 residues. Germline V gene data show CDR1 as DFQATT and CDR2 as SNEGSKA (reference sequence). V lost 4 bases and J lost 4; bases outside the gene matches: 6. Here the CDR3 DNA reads TGCAGTGCTATAGGGAACAGGGGTAATGAAAAACTGTTTTTT. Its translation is CSAIGNRGNEKLFF.

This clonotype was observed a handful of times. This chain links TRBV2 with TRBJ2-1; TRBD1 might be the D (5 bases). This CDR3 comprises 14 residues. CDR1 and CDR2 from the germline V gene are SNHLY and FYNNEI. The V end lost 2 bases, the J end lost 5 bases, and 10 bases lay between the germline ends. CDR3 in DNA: TGTGCCAGCAGTGAATCAGGGTACCACAATGAGCAGTTCTTC. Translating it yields CASSESGYHNEQFF.

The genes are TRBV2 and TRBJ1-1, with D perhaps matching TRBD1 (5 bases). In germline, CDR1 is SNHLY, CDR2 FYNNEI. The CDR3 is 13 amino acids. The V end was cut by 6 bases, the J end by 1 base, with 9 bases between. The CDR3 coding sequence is TGTGCCAGCAGACAGGACCAGAACACTGAAGCTTTCTTT. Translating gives CASRQDQNTEAFF. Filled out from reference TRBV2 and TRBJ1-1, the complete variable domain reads EPEVTQTPSHQVTQMGQEVILRCVPISNHLYFYWYRQILGQKVEFLVSFYNNEISEKSEIFDDQFSVERPDGSNFTLKIRSTKLEDSAMYFCASRQDQNTEAFFGQGTRLTVV.

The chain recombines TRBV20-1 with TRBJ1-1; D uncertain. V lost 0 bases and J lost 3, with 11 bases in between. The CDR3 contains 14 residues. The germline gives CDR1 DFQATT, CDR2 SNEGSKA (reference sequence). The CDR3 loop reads CSARDLKRDTEAFF. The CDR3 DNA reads TGCAGTGCTAGAGATCTGAAGAGGGACACTGAAGCTTTCTTT.

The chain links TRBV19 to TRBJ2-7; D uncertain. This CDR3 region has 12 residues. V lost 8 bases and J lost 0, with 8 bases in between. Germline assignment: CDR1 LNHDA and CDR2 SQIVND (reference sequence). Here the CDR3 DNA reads TGTGCCAGTGGGAAGAACTCCTACGAGCAGTACTTC. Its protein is CASGKNSYEQYF.

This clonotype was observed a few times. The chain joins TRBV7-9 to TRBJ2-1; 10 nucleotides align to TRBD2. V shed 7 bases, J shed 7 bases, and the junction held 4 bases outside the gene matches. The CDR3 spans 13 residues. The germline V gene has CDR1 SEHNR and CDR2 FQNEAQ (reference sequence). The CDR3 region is CASNLAGANEQFF. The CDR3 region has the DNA TGTGCCAGCAACCTAGCGGGGGCGAATGAGCAGTTCTTC.

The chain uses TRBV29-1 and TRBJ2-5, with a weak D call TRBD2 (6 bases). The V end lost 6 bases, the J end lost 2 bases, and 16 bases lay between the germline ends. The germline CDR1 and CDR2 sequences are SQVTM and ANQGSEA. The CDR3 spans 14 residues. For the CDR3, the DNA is TGCAGCGTGGGCGCCTTTGGGGGGCAAGAGACCCAGTACTTC. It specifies CSVGAFGGQETQYF.

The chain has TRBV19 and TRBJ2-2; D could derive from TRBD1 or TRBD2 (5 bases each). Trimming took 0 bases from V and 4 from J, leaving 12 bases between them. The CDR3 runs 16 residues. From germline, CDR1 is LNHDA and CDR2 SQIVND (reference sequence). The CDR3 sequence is CASSIEGTIITGELFF. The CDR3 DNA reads TGTGCCAGTAGTATAGAAGGGACCATCATCACCGGGGAGCTGTTTTTT.

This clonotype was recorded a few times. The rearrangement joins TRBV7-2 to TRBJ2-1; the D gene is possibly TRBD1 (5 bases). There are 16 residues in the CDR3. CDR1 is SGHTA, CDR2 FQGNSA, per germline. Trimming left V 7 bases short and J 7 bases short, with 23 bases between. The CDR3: CASTTPAGLGINEQFF. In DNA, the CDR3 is TGTGCCAGCACCACACCCGCAGGGTTAGGCATTAATGAGCAGTTCTTC.

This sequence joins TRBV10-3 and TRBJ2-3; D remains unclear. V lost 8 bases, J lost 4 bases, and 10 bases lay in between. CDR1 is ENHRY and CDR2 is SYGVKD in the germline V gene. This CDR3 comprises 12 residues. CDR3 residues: CAIDADSDTQYF. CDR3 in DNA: TGTGCCATCGACGCAGACTCAGATACGCAGTATTTT.

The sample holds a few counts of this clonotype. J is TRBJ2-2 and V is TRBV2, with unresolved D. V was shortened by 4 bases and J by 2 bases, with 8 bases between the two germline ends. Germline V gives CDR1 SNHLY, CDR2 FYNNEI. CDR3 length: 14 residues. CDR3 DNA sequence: TGTGCCAGCAGTGTGATGTCAAACACCGGGGAGCTGTTTTTT. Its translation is CASSVMSNTGELFF.

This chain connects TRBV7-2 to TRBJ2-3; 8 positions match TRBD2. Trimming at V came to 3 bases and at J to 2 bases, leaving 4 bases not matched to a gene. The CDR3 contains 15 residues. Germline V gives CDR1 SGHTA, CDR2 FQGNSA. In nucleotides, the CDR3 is TGTGCCAGCAGCTTTGGGACTAGTGACACAGATACGCAGTATTTT. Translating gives CASSFGTSDTDTQYF.